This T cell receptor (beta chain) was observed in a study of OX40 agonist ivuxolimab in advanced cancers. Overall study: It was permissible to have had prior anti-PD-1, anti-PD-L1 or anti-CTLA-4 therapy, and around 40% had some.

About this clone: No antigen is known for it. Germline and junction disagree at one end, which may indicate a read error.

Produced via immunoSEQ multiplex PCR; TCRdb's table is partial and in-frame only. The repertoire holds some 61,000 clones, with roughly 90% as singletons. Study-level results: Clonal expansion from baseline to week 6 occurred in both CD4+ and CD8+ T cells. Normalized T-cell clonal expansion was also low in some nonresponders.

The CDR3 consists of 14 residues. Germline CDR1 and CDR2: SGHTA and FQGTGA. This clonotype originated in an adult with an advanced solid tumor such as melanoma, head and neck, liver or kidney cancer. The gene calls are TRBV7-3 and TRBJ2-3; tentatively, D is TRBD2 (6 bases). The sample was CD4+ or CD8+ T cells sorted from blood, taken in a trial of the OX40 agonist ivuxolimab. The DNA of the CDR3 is TGTGCCAGCAGCCTAACGGGGGTTCCAGATACGCAGTATTTT. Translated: CASSLTGVPDTQYF.